These T cell receptor beta chains were read from a single sample in a study of cytomegalovirus exposure and HLA in healthy donors. Repertoires were generated with immunoSEQ multiplex PCR, while TCRdb's copy carries only in-frame clones and drops some. Of under 150,000 clones in the sample, over 60% were seen once. The sample taken for sequencing was PBMCs. These receptors came from a man aged 35-49 years in good health and CMV-seronegative. CDR3s include the opening cysteine and the closing phenylalanine or tryptophan. D genes are given only for firm matches. Only part of the rows carry a size: once, few, many, or a class if the clone is expanded.

J: TRBJ2-7; size: once; length: 19; D: TRBD2; V: TRBV10-1; CDR3: CASSAPGTSGRQWYYEQYF; DNA: TGCGCCAGCAGTGCCCCGGGGACTAGCGGGAGACAGTGGTACTACGAGCAGTACTTC
J: TRBJ2-5; size: -; length: 16; D: TRBD2; V: TRBV7-9; CDR3: CASSPKGLAGQETQYF; DNA: TGTGCCAGCAGCCCTAAGGGACTAGCGGGACAAGAGACCCAGTACTTC
J: TRBJ2-5; size: -; length: 16; D: TRBD2; V: TRBV6-1; CDR3: CASSAKLAGDSETQYF; DNA: TGTGCCAGCAGTGCCAAACTAGCGGGGGATTCGGAGACCCAGTACTTC
J: TRBJ2-3; size: -; length: 16; D: TRBD2; V: TRBV9; CDR3: CASSVDPSGGADTQYF; DNA: TGTGCCAGCAGCGTAGATCCCAGCGGGGGGGCAGATACGCAGTATTTT
J: TRBJ2-5; size: once; length: 15; D: -; V: TRBV5-1; CDR3: CASSLSGNSGETQYF; DNA: TGCGCCAGCAGCTTGTCGGGTAATTCCGGGGAGACCCAGTACTTC
J: TRBJ2-2; size: -; length: 15; D: -; V: TRBV28; CDR3: CASSPAGMNTGELFF; DNA: TGTGCCAGCAGCCCTGCGGGAATGAACACCGGGGAGCTGTTTTTT
J: TRBJ2-3; size: -; length: 16; D: TRBD2; V: TRBV10-1; CDR3: CASSELAGVSAATQYF; DNA: TGCGCCAGCAGTGAGTTAGCGGGAGTGTCCGCAGCTACGCAGTATTTT
J: TRBJ2-5; size: -; length: 16; D: -; V: TRBV28; CDR3: CASSLIGHAQKETQYF; DNA: TGTGCCAGCAGTTTAATAGGACACGCACAGAAAGAGACCCAGTACTTC
J: TRBJ2-7; size: -; length: 13; D: TRBD1; V: TRBV30; CDR3: CAWSKDRLHEQYF; DNA: TGTGCCTGGAGTAAGGACAGGCTACACGAGCAGTACTTC
J: TRBJ2-1; size: -; length: 17; D: TRBD2; V: TRBV6-4; CDR3: CASSDGPSGRTNNEQFF; DNA: TGTGCCAGCAGTGATGGGCCTAGCGGGAGGACCAACAATGAGCAGTTCTTC
J: TRBJ2-2; size: -; length: 13; D: -; V: TRBV4-2; CDR3: CASSALDPGELFF; DNA: TGTGCCAGCAGCGCCTTAGATCCCGGGGAGCTGTTTTTT
J: TRBJ1-4; size: -; length: 14; D: TRBD1; V: TRBV7-6; CDR3: CATKKTGGAEKLFF; DNA: TGTGCCACCAAAAAAACAGGGGGTGCTGAAAAACTGTTTTTT
J: TRBJ2-2; size: -; length: 13; D: -; V: TRBV9; CDR3: CASSGHSGGELFF; DNA: TGTGCCAGCAGCGGGCATTCAGGCGGGGAGCTGTTTTTT
J: TRBJ2-5; size: few; length: 17; D: TRBD2; V: TRBV18; CDR3: CASSPGTSGGPQETQYF; DNA: TGTGCCAGCTCACCGGGCACTAGCGGGGGGCCTCAAGAGACCCAGTACTTC
J: TRBJ1-4; size: few; length: 13; D: TRBD1; V: TRBV6-6; CDR3: CASSPGQGGKLFF; DNA: TGTGCCAGCAGCCCAGGACAGGGAGGAAAACTGTTTTTT
J: TRBJ2-7; size: -; length: 17; D: TRBD2; V: TRBV7-9; CDR3: CASSFDVLAGGPYEQYF; DNA: TGTGCCAGCAGCTTTGATGTTCTAGCGGGAGGGCCCTACGAGCAGTACTTC
J: TRBJ1-6; size: -; length: 12; D: -; V: TRBV28; CDR3: CASSTLPRPLHF; DNA: TGTGCCAGCAGTACCCTTCCTAGGCCCCTCCACTTT
J: TRBJ2-7; size: -; length: 15; D: TRBD1; V: TRBV2; CDR3: CASSEFGDRDYEQYF; DNA: TGTGCCAGCAGTGAATTCGGGGACAGGGACTACGAGCAGTACTTC
J: TRBJ1-1; size: -; length: 13; D: -; V: TRBV18; CDR3: CASSPDTSGVAFF; DNA: TGTGCCAGCTCACCGGACACGTCTGGCGTAGCTTTCTTT
J: TRBJ2-1; size: -; length: 15; D: TRBD2; V: TRBV9; CDR3: CASSVGGSGGAPQFF; DNA: TGTGCCAGCAGCGTAGGTGGTAGCGGGGGGGCCCCTCAGTTCTTC
J: TRBJ2-7; size: -; length: 13; D: -; V: TRBV15; CDR3: CATSSTGFYEQYF; DNA: TGTGCCACCAGCAGTACAGGGTTTTACGAGCAGTACTTC
J: TRBJ1-1; size: -; length: 14; D: TRBD1; V: TRBV2; CDR3: CASRVDRGYSEAFF; DNA: TGTGCCAGCAGGGTGGACAGGGGATACTCTGAAGCTTTCTTT
J: TRBJ1-1; size: -; length: 15; D: -; V: TRBV6-5; CDR3: CASSYSQGMNTEAFF; DNA: TGTGCCAGCAGTTACTCGCAGGGCATGAACACTGAAGCTTTCTTT
J: TRBJ2-1; size: few; length: 15; D: TRBD2; V: TRBV13; CDR3: CASSQRLAGGNEQFF; DNA: TGTGCCAGCAGCCAACGACTAGCGGGGGGTAATGAGCAGTTCTTC
J: TRBJ2-3; size: -; length: 15; D: TRBD2; V: TRBV4-1; CDR3: CASSQDGGGTDTQYF; DNA: TGCGCCAGCAGCCAAGACGGGGGGGGCACAGATACGCAGTATTTT
J: TRBJ1-5; size: few; length: 16; D: -; V: TRBV19; CDR3: CASSSYPRVSNQPQHF; DNA: TGTGCCAGTAGCTCTTACCCCAGGGTTTCAAATCAGCCCCAGCATTTT
J: TRBJ2-2; size: -; length: 15; D: -; V: TRBV6-5; CDR3: CASSSQRQLTGELFF; DNA: TGTGCCAGCAGTTCCCAACGACAGTTGACCGGGGAGCTGTTTTTT
J: TRBJ2-1; size: once; length: 16; D: -; V: TRBV6-6; CDR3: CASSRLSGGSYNEQFF; DNA: TGTGCCAGCAGTAGACTTAGCGGAGGCTCCTACAATGAGCAGTTCTTC
J: TRBJ2-1; size: -; length: 15; D: -; V: TRBV7-2; CDR3: CASSLGGNTYNEQFF; DNA: TGTGCCAGCAGCTTAGGCGGGAATACCTACAATGAGCAGTTCTTC
J: TRBJ2-5; size: -; length: 17; D: TRBD2; V: TRBV9; CDR3: CASSVYGSSGPQETQYF; DNA: TGTGCCAGCAGCGTATACGGATCTAGCGGTCCCCAGGAGACCCAGTACTTC
J: TRBJ2-1; size: -; length: 12; D: -; V: TRBV5-1; CDR3: CASSRLVNEQFF; DNA: TGCGCCAGCAGTCGACTAGTTAATGAGCAGTTCTTC
J: TRBJ1-5; size: -; length: 15; D: TRBD1; V: TRBV4-1; CDR3: CASSQRTGGSQPQHF; DNA: TGCGCCAGCAGCCAACGGACAGGGGGTTCTCAGCCCCAGCATTTT
J: TRBJ2-5; size: -; length: 15; D: -; V: TRBV6-6; CDR3: CASSYEGGAGETQYF; DNA: TGTGCCAGCAGTTACGAGGGGGGAGCGGGGGAGACCCAGTACTTC
J: TRBJ2-1; size: -; length: 12; D: -; V: TRBV7-9; CDR3: CSSSPSDNEQFF; DNA: TGTTCCAGCAGCCCGTCGGACAATGAGCAGTTCTTC
J: TRBJ1-5; size: -; length: 17; D: TRBD1; V: TRBV4-1; CDR3: CASSQDWDRVGNQPQHF; DNA: TGCGCCAGCAGCCAAGATTGGGACAGGGTGGGCAATCAGCCCCAGCATTTT
J: TRBJ2-5; size: few; length: 13; D: -; V: TRBV5-1; CDR3: CASSLAVQETQYF; DNA: TGCGCCAGCAGCTTGGCGGTACAAGAGACCCAGTACTTC
J: TRBJ2-7; size: -; length: 13; D: TRBD1; V: TRBV5-1; CDR3: CASSLTGVYEQYF; DNA: TGCGCCAGCAGCTTGACAGGGGTCTACGAGCAGTACTTC
J: TRBJ1-6; size: -; length: 14; D: TRBD1; V: TRBV5-1; CDR3: CASSRGQDGSPLNF; DNA: TGCGCCAGCAGCCGGGGACAGGATGGTTCACCCCTCAACTTT
J: TRBJ2-7; size: few; length: 14; D: -; V: TRBV28; CDR3: CASSFPGQLYEQYF; DNA: TGTGCCAGCAGTTTCCCCGGACAGCTCTACGAGCAGTACTTC
J: TRBJ2-6; size: -; length: 15; D: -; V: TRBV5-1; CDR3: CASSETGPPENVLTF; DNA: TGCGCCAGCAGCGAAACAGGGCCCCCAGAAAACGTCCTGACTTTC
J: TRBJ2-7; size: -; length: 15; D: -; V: TRBV28; CDR3: CASNQQGGTNYEQYF; DNA: TGTGCCAGCAACCAACAGGGGGGGACAAATTACGAGCAGTACTTC
J: TRBJ2-3; size: -; length: 14; D: TRBD2; V: TRBV11-3; CDR3: CASSSGLAADTQYF; DNA: TGTGCCAGCAGCTCGGGACTAGCGGCGGATACGCAGTATTTT
J: TRBJ2-1; size: -; length: 15; D: -; V: TRBV5-4; CDR3: CASSLARNRVNEQFF; DNA: TGTGCCAGCAGCTTGGCCCGAAACAGGGTCAATGAGCAGTTCTTC
J: TRBJ2-7; size: -; length: 14; D: TRBD1; V: TRBV5-1; CDR3: CASSPGQGLYEQYF; DNA: TGCGCCAGCAGCCCGGGACAGGGTCTCTACGAGCAGTACTTC
J: TRBJ2-4; size: -; length: 18; D: -; V: TRBV10-3; CDR3: CAISESIAGPQTQNIQYF; DNA: TGTGCCATCAGTGAATCCATTGCGGGGCCCCAAACACAAAACATTCAGTACTTC
J: TRBJ1-1; size: once; length: 13; D: -; V: TRBV29-1; CDR3: CSVALRADRGAFF; DNA: TGCAGCGTCGCCTTAAGGGCGGACAGAGGGGCTTTCTTT
J: TRBJ1-1; size: -; length: 14; D: -; V: TRBV5-8; CDR3: CASSLGQSNTEAFF; DNA: TGTGCCAGCAGCCTGGGACAATCGAACACTGAAGCTTTCTTT
J: TRBJ2-7; size: -; length: 13; D: -; V: TRBV29-1; CDR3: CSVEADSSYEQYF; DNA: TGCAGCGTAGAAGCCGACAGCTCCTACGAGCAGTACTTC
J: TRBJ2-7; size: -; length: 15; D: TRBD1; V: TRBV7-6; CDR3: CASSLGTGGAYEQYF; DNA: TGTGCCAGCAGCTTAGGGACAGGGGGTGCCTACGAGCAGTACTTC
J: TRBJ1-2; size: -; length: 13; D: TRBD1; V: TRBV30; CDR3: CAWSPIGTGGYTF; DNA: TGTGCCTGGAGTCCTATAGGGACAGGTGGCTACACCTTC
J: TRBJ2-7; size: -; length: 16; D: TRBD1; V: TRBV30; CDR3: CAWSPFPGQGVYEQYF; DNA: TGTGCCTGGAGTCCCTTTCCGGGACAGGGGGTCTACGAGCAGTACTTC
J: TRBJ2-2; size: -; length: 14; D: -; V: TRBV6-5; CDR3: CASSYSMAGGELFF; DNA: TGTGCCAGCAGTTACTCTATGGCGGGAGGGGAGCTGTTTTTT